These 23 T cell receptor beta chains originate from one sample sequenced in a study of T cells in Graves' hyperthyroidism and ophthalmopathy (dated by TCRdb to the late 2010s). Library creation used multiplex PCR. Sequenced using an Illumina HiSeq 2000. Amplification of TCR beta CDR3 regions was carried out from RNA transcripts. The TCR CDR3 was subjected to a first round of RT-PCR using the HTBI primer set and the Qiagen OneStep RT-PCR kit. TCRdb took the public reads, trimmed them with fastp at Q25, ran MiXCR for clone calling and kept in-frame beta chains. Here each entry gathers all rows of one CDR3 protein and keeps the most common genes and DNA. For this sample there are about 520,000 distinct CDR3 sequences; around 22% appear just once. Approximately 10% of the sample comes from the top ten. The sequenced sample was blood. The source is a young woman with Graves' ophthalmopathy.

The V call is TRBV7-9, the J call TRBJ2-7, with D tentatively TRBD1 or TRBD2 (5 bases each). Trimming pared 10 bases from V and 4 bases from J, leaving 14 bases between. CDR3 length: 12 amino acids. Germline CDR1 SEHNR, CDR2 FQNEAQ (reference sequence). This CDR3 reads CATTRDQYEQYF. The CDR3 DNA reads as TGTGCCACCACAAGGGACCAATACGAGCAGTACTTC.

This clonotype was counted ten times or more. The chain uses TRBV15 and TRBJ1-2; 8 bases align to TRBD1. The germline gives CDR1 LNHNV, CDR2 YYDKDF (reference sequence). The V segment lost 4 bases and the J segment 6 bases; nucleotides outside the gene matches: 7. The CDR3 has 14 amino acids. CDR3 amino acids: CATSTDRGSNGYTF. The CDR3, as DNA: TGTGCCACCAGCACCGACAGGGGTTCCAATGGCTACACCTTC. The full variable domain, rest sourced from reference TRBV15 and TRBJ1-2, is DAMVIQNPRYQVTQFGKPVTLSCSQTLNHNVMYWYQQKSSQAPKLLFHYYDKDFNNEADTPDNFQSRRPNTSFCFLDIRSPGLGDTAMYLCATSTDRGSNGYTFGSGTRLTVV.

The chain recombines TRBV12-3 or TRBV12-4 with TRBJ2-7; no clear D. The CDR3 loop spans 13 amino acids. Trimming pared 6 bases from V and 4 bases from J, leaving 13 bases between. CDR3 protein: CASSFRLPYEQYF. CDR3 coding DNA: TGTGCCAGCAGCTTTAGGCTACCTTACGAGCAGTACTTC.

This clonotype was recorded at least ten times. The rearrangement joins TRBV7-8 to TRBJ1-2, with D perhaps matching TRBD1 (5 bases). CDR3 length: 13 residues. The V gene's germline CDR1 is SGHVS and CDR2 FQNEAQ. V gave up 3 bases and J gave up 4 bases, with 9 bases separating them. The CDR3 region is CASSFQGAYGYTF. As DNA, the CDR3 is TGTGCCAGCAGCTTCCAGGGTGCCTATGGCTACACCTTC.

The chain uses TRBV7-2 and TRBJ1-5; D gene unclear. With 1 base removed from V and 6 bases from J, the gap between germline ends came to 7 bases. The CDR3 loop spans 13 amino acids. The germline V gene encodes CDR1 SGHTA and CDR2 FQGNSA. The CDR3: CASSLVGIQPQHF. Written as DNA, the CDR3 is TGTGCCAGCAGCTTAGTGGGGATTCAGCCCCAGCATTTT.

There are a few counts of this clonotype. This rearrangement joins TRBV6-5 to TRBJ2-7; no reliable D call. The germline V and J ends were trimmed by 4 bases and 6 bases, with 10 bases remaining between them. Germline V gene data show CDR1 as MNHEY and CDR2 as SVGAGI. This CDR3 is 12 amino acids long. The CDR3, as DNA: TGTGCCAGCAGTTCCTCTACTTCCGAGCAGTACTTC. Its protein is CASSSSTSEQYF.

This clonotype has a count of ten or more. The chain has TRBV2 and TRBJ1-5; D ambiguous. The CDR3 loop spans 16 amino acids. The germline V gene encodes CDR1 SNHLY and CDR2 FYNNEI. Trimming left V 0 bases short and J 4 bases short, with 13 bases between. The CDR3 bases are TGTGCCAGCAGTGAAGCCCGGGGAAATAGAAATCAGCCCCAGCATTTT. Its protein product is CASSEARGNRNQPQHF.

V gene TRBV19 combines with J gene TRBJ2-5; tentatively, D is TRBD1 (6 bases). The V end was cut by 5 bases, the J end by 3 bases, with 13 bases between. The CDR3 is 14 residues long. Germline CDR1 LNHDA, CDR2 SQIVND (reference sequence). CDR3 in amino acids: CASSVRDKKETQYF. The CDR3 DNA follows: TGTGCCAGTAGTGTCCGGGACAAAAAAGAGACCCAGTACTTC.

This clonotype was counted at least ten times. J is TRBJ2-5 and V is TRBV6-5, with D perhaps TRBD1 (6 bases). V lost 5 bases and J lost 10, with 11 bases in between. The CDR3 has 11 amino acids. CDR1 and CDR2 from the germline V gene are MNHEY and SVGAGI. The CDR3 reads CASSLEGVQYF. CDR3 coding DNA: TGTGCCAGCAGTCTCGAGGGGGTCCAGTACTTC.

This clonotype turned up a few times. The chain recombines TRBV11-2 with TRBJ2-1, with 8 bases lining up with TRBD1. The CDR3 is made up of 16 amino acids. V lost 5 bases and J lost 1; bases outside the gene matches: 7. The germline V gene encodes CDR1 SGHAT and CDR2 FQNNGV. CDR3: CASSPRQGSSYNEQFF. As DNA, the CDR3 is TGTGCCAGCAGCCCAAGACAGGGGTCTTCCTACAATGAGCAGTTCTTC.

The table lists this clonotype with many counts. V gene TRBV6-1 combines with J gene TRBJ2-6; possible D gene TRBD1, 7 bases. CDR1 and CDR2 (germline): MNHNS, SASEGT. The CDR3 has 15 residues. Trimming cost V 6 bases and J 3 bases, with 12 bases left between them. CDR3 DNA sequence: TGTGCCAGCAGGGAGGGGGCGAATGGGGCCAACGTCCTGACTTTC. This encodes CASREGANGANVLTF.

The genes are TRBV19 and TRBJ1-1; D gene ambiguous. The ends were cut back, 3 bases at V and 1 base at J, with 9 bases in the middle. The V gene's germline CDR1 is LNHDA and CDR2 SQIVND (reference sequence). This CDR3 comprises 14 residues. The CDR3 nucleotides are TGTGCCAGTAGTATTTTTCGGGGGAACACTGAAGCTTTCTTT. This sequence encodes CASSIFRGNTEAFF.

This clonotype was recorded a few times. J is TRBJ1-2 and V is TRBV11-2; TRBD1 might be the D (5 bases). Trimming removed 0 bases from V and 0 bases from J, with 11 bases in between. CDR1 is SGHAT, CDR2 FQNNGV, per germline. The CDR3 runs 16 residues. CDR3 region: CASSLDRADSNYGYTF. For the CDR3, the DNA is TGTGCCAGCAGCTTAGACAGGGCTGATTCTAACTATGGCTACACCTTC.

On this clonotype: A much bigger clone sits one base away, suggesting this may be a read error. The rearrangement links TRBV10-2 to TRBJ1-1; 10 nucleotides align to TRBD1. Germline values: CDR1 WSHSY, CDR2 SAAADI. The CDR3 sequence is 15 residues long. The CDR3: CASIGQGQGVTEAFF. The CDR3 nucleotides are TGTGCCAGCATCGGACAAGGACAGGGGGTCACTGAAGCTTTCTTT.

This clonotype has ten or more counts. The chain recombines TRBV13 with TRBJ2-7, with 7 bases lining up with TRBD2. The germline V gene encodes CDR1 PRHDT and CDR2 FYEKMQ (reference sequence). Trimming took 5 bases from V and 9 from J; bases not matched to a gene: 7. The CDR3 loop spans 12 amino acids. In DNA, the CDR3 is TGTGCCAGCAGCCTACGACCGGGAGGGCAGTACTTC. As protein: CASSLRPGGQYF.

This clonotype was found many times. V and J are TRBV19 and TRBJ1-1; no reliable D call. The CDR3 totals 14 residues. Trimming removed 2 bases at V and 3 bases at J, with 10 bases between. Looked up from germline, CDR1 is LNHDA and CDR2 is SQIVND (reference sequence). Here the CDR3 DNA reads TGTGCCAGTAGTATAAGTGAATTTTACACTGAAGCTTTCTTT. It is translated as CASSISEFYTEAFF.

This chain uses TRBV6-2 or TRBV6-3 with TRBJ1-1, with D possibly matching TRBD1 (5 bases). This CDR3 comprises 11 residues. V was shortened by 2 bases and J by 11 bases, with 9 bases between the two germline ends. The germline CDR1 and CDR2 sequences are MNHEY and SVGEGT. This CDR3 is CASSYGRVAFF. The CDR3 coding sequence is TGTGCCAGCAGTTACGGCAGGGTCGCTTTCTTT.

In its sample, this clonotype was seen a few times. The V call is TRBV6-5, the J call TRBJ2-5; a weak D match, TRBD1 (7 bases). This CDR3 contains 16 residues. V lost 2 bases and J 4 bases, leaving 17 bases between the germline ends. Germline lookup yields CDR1 MNHEY and CDR2 SVGAGI. Here the CDR3 DNA reads TGTGCCAGCAGTTACCAAGATAGACAGGGAGGAGAGACCCAGTACTTC. This codes for CASSYQDRQGGETQYF.

Ten or more counts support this clonotype. This chain connects TRBV29-1 to TRBJ2-7, with D maybe TRBD1 (6 bases). The CDR3 consists of 11 residues. From germline, CDR1 is SQVTM and CDR2 ANQGSEA. V lost 4 bases and J 4 bases, leaving 8 bases between the germline ends. This chain's CDR3 is CSVGQVYEQYF. The CDR3 bases are TGCAGCGTTGGACAGGTATACGAGCAGTACTTC.

This clonotype showed up many times. This rearrangement joins TRBV7-8 to TRBJ2-5; D remains ambiguous. The germline V and J ends were trimmed by 5 bases and 7 bases, with 14 bases remaining between them. The CDR3 covers 13 residues. Germline loops: CDR1 SGHVS, CDR2 FQNEAQ. CDR3 sequence: CASSATLGGTQYF. The CDR3 region has the DNA TGTGCCAGCAGCGCGACCCTGGGCGGGACCCAGTACTTC.

The sample holds a few counts of this clonotype. V and J are TRBV28 and TRBJ1-1; a possible D gene is TRBD1 (5 bases). CDR1 and CDR2 from the germline V gene are MDHEN and SYDVKM. The germline V and J ends were trimmed by 7 bases and 0 bases, with 12 bases remaining between them. The CDR3 is made up of 14 amino acids. This CDR3 is CASTQGTLNTEAFF. DNA for the CDR3: TGTGCCAGCACCCAAGGGACCTTGAACACTGAAGCTTTCTTT. The complete variable domain, with remaining parts taken from reference TRBV28 and TRBJ1-1, reads DVKVTQSSRYLVKRTGEKVFLECVQDMDHENMFWYRQDPGLGLRLIYFSYDVKMKEKGDIPEGYSVSREKKERFSLILESASTNQTSMYLCASTQGTLNTEAFFGQGTRLTVV.

Ten or more counts support this clonotype. The gene calls are TRBV6-1 and TRBJ2-5, with D tentatively TRBD1 (6 bases). Trimming stripped 6 bases from V and 3 bases from J, with 11 bases between. The CDR3 totals 13 residues. From germline, CDR1 is MNHNS and CDR2 SASEGT. The CDR3 is CASSDPGEETQYF. The CDR3 nucleotides read TGTGCCAGCAGCGATCCAGGGGAAGAGACCCAGTACTTC.

This clonotype came up many times. The chain links TRBV5-1 to TRBJ1-5; a possible D gene is TRBD1 (6 bases). V lost 4 bases to trimming and J lost 5 bases, with 13 bases between them. This CDR3 is 14 amino acids long. Germline values: CDR1 SGHRS, CDR2 YFSETQ. In DNA, the CDR3 is TGCGCCAGCAGCCGCGACAGGCCGGATCAGCCCCAGCATTTT. The encoded protein is CASSRDRPDQPQHF. Variable domain in full (rest from reference TRBV5-1 and TRBJ1-5): KAGVTQTPRYLIKTRGQQVTLSCSPISGHRSVSWYQQTPGQGLQFLFEYFSETQRNKGNFPGRFSGRQFSNSRSEMNVSTLELGDSALYLCASSRDRPDQPQHFGDGTRLSIL.